A single sample is the source of the 10 T cell receptor beta chains below, sequenced in a study of memory CD4+ T cells and cytomegalovirus serostatus. Data came from immunoSEQ multiplex PCR; TCRdb stores just in-frame clones and leaves some out. The data show roughly 50,000 clones, around four fifths seen once. The sort gate was single viable CD3+CD4+CD8-CD45RO+ cells for memory CD4+ T cells. The sample comprised memory CD4+ T cells from blood. Receptors originate from an adult in good health and CMV-seronegative.

The sample holds a few counts of this clone. This chain links TRBV30 with TRBJ1-1; the D is unclear. The V end was cut by 0 bases, the J end by 0 bases, with 8 bases between. This CDR3 comprises 14 residues. Per germline, CDR1 GTSNPN and CDR2 SVGIG (reference sequence). The DNA for the CDR3 is TGTGCCTGGAGTGTTTGGGAGATGAACACTGAAGCTTTCTTT. Amino acids: CAWSVWEMNTEAFF.

This clone was seen only once. The chain combines TRBV18 with TRBJ2-5; D assignment may be TRBD1 or TRBD2 (7 bases each). Germline V CDR1 and CDR2: KGHSH, LQKENI. Trimming cost V 3 bases and J 5 bases, with 16 bases left between them. The CDR3 is made up of 15 amino acids. CDR3 nucleotide sequence: TGTGCCAGCTCACCGACTCGACAGGGAGGGGAGACCCAGTACTTC. This gives the protein CASSPTRQGGETQYF.

The J gene is TRBJ2-7, the V gene TRBV25-1; possibly TRBD1 for D (6 bases). The germline V gene has CDR1 MGHDK and CDR2 SYGVNS. V lost 5 bases to trimming and J lost 5 bases, with 25 bases between them. The CDR3 is 17 residues long. DNA for the CDR3: TGTGCCAGCAGTCCTAGCCCCCGGGACATTGGATTTGACGAGCAGTACTTC. This codes for CASSPSPRDIGFDEQYF.

The J gene is TRBJ1-5, the V gene TRBV7-8; no reliable D call. Per the germline V gene, CDR1 is SGHVS and CDR2 is FQNEAQ. The CDR3 spans 15 residues. V was cut by 1 base and J by 3 bases, with 10 bases left in between. The CDR3 bases are TGTGCCAGCAGCTTAGATGGCAGATCCAATCAGCCCCAGCATTTT. Translation: CASSLDGRSNQPQHF.

For the CDR3, the DNA is TGCGCCAGCAGCTTGATGGACAGCCACTCTGGAAACACCATATATTTT. Its protein product is CASSLMDSHSGNTIYF. The gene calls are TRBV5-1 and TRBJ1-3; D is possibly TRBD1 (6 bases). V was clipped by 1 base and J by 0 bases, with 11 bases between them. Germline lookup yields CDR1 SGHRS and CDR2 YFSETQ. The length of the CDR3 is 16 residues.

The chain is built from TRBV2 and TRBJ1-3; TRBD1 aligns across 7 bases. The CDR3 has 15 residues. Trimming removed 7 bases from V and 0 bases from J; junction bases left unmatched: 6. Germline loops: CDR1 SNHLY, CDR2 FYNNEI. The CDR3 loop is CASKPQGSSGNTIYF. In DNA form, the CDR3 reads TGTGCCAGCAAACCACAGGGGAGCTCTGGAAACACCATATATTTT.

The chain uses TRBV28 and TRBJ1-5; 7 nucleotides match TRBD1. The junction had 9 bases not matched to a gene; V was cut back by 4 bases and J by 9 bases. CDR1 and CDR2 from the germline V gene are MDHEN and SYDVKM. The CDR3 covers 14 residues. The CDR3 region is CASSSSGGTTPQHF. CDR3 nucleotide sequence: TGTGCCAGCAGTTCTTCAGGGGGTACAACGCCCCAGCATTTT.

The chain carries TRBV19 and TRBJ1-2; 8 bases match TRBD1. Germline assignment: CDR1 LNHDA and CDR2 SQIVND (reference sequence). The J segment lost 5 bases and the V segment lost 6 bases, leaving 11 bases of the junction unmatched. The CDR3 is made up of 15 amino acids. The CDR3 DNA sequence: TGTGCCAGTAGACCAACAAAAGACAGGGGATATGGCTACACCTTC. Its protein product is CASRPTKDRGYGYTF. The complete variable domain, with remaining parts taken from reference TRBV19 and TRBJ1-2, reads DGGITQSPKYLFRKEGQNVTLSCEQNLNHDAMYWYRQDPGQGLRLIYYSQIVNDFQKGDIAEGYSVSREKKESFPLTVTSAQKNPTAFYLCASRPTKDRGYGYTFGSGTRLTVV.

The sample holds a few counts of this clone. The J gene is TRBJ2-1, the V gene TRBV18; no firm D call. This CDR3 has 12 residues. Between the trimmed V and J ends, which lost 2 bases and 9 bases, there was a span of 8 bases. Germline CDR1 reads KGHSH; CDR2 reads LQKENI. The CDR3 coding sequence is TGTGCCAGCTCACCAACAGTTCTTGAGCAGTTCTTC. Amino acids: CASSPTVLEQFF.

The chain combines TRBV5-1 with TRBJ2-3; 8 positions agree with TRBD2. V was pared by 0 bases and J by 1 base, with 4 bases of the junction left unmatched. This CDR3 comprises 16 residues. Germline assignment: CDR1 SGHRS and CDR2 YFSETQ. CDR3 coding DNA: TGCGCCAGCAGCTTGGGCGGGGGGCCGGGCACAGATACGCAGTATTTT. This codes for CASSLGGGPGTDTQYF.